This TCR beta chain came from a study of shared clonotypes between healthy human individuals (dated by TCRdb to 2020 to 2022). Study-wide context: Two women and three men aged 18 to 49 years were included in the cohort. Blood TCR repertoires of several healthy adults were deeply sequenced to estimate repertoire size and the extent of clonotype sharing between individuals. Leukapheresis yielded between about 0.8 and 8.9 billion PBMCs per donor. For each donor, CD4 naive and CD4 memory were each run on three plates, CD8 naive on two plates, and CD8 memory on one plate. To increase sequencing depth and limit assay-specific biases, TCR repertoire library preparation and sequencing were carried out by different laboratories using diverse techniques. Results and caveats for the whole study, not just this receptor: Clonotypes shared by all four sorted-subset donors showed higher generation probabilities than non-shared clonotypes. The genetic and exposure-history diversity represented was limited by the small number of donors. Based on pairwise subsampling, the degree of clonotype sharing among donors was expected to be affected by sequencing depth. Even with the large sequencing depth, rarefaction of the sorted-subset datasets indicated that sequencing was incomplete. Only blood was sampled, and tissue TCR repertoires likely differ from those in blood. Estimated clonotype richness was generally larger for naive than for memory subsets. Sharing across four donors was observed for approximately 5% of naive CD4, about 3.2% of naive CD8, over 2% of memory CD4, and roughly 0.4% of memory CD8 clonotypes.

In regard to this clone: This clone's antigen is unknown. No quality values exist for individual bases; no much larger clone is one base distant.

CD8 naive samples consisted of CD45RO-negative cells that were positively selected for CCR7, yielding a CD45RA+CCR7+ population without TemRA cells. The donors were healthy, HIV-negative adults with no recently reported acute infections or vaccinations. Every donor was a Caucasian adult residing in Nashville, Tennessee, USA. Blood was obtained by leukapheresis, after which PBMCs were separated by Ficoll-Histopaque density gradient centrifugation and cryopreserved in liquid nitrogen vapor phase. Purity and quantity of every magnetically sorted T cell population were checked by analytical flow cytometry. Genomic DNA was isolated from each sorted fraction and quantified by UV absorbance on a Nanodrop 2000c. At the junction V is shortened by 10 bases and J by 6 bases; bases outside the gene matches: 9. The germline V gene (reference sequence) specifies SEHNR as CDR1 and FQNEAQ as CDR2. Reading from cysteine to phenylalanine, the CDR3 counts 13 amino acids. Only the CDR3 DNA is retained, 39 bases long and in frame from the first base.

TCR CDR3 regions were amplified from genomic DNA by multiplex PCR using the deep immunoSEQ assay. Genomic DNA extracted from each cell subset was distributed evenly over all wells of several immunoSEQ 96-well plates, and each plate served as one replicate. For sorted subsets, each replicate PCR was loaded with 200 to 250 ng genomic DNA, equivalent to about 33,000 T cell genomes. The purified libraries were quantified using a Qubit 3.0 fluorometer, sized with a Bioanalyzer 2100, and then quantified again using the KAPA Library Quantification kit. A separate single-read 150-cycle Illumina NextSeq 550 flow cell was used to sequence each immunoSEQ 96-well plate. Turning to the authors' computational methods: The immunoSEQ output contained only junctional sequences without quality scores, so filtering could not match that applied to full-length reads. Sequences were annotated with PyIR, a Python wrapper for IgBLAST v1.9, using IMGT germline references to assign V/J genes and CDR3. Reads with weak V/J assignments (E-value above 1e-6), missing CDR3, stop codons, out-of-frame junctions, or ambiguous translated residues were removed. V3J clonotypes were defined as sequences sharing an identical inferred V gene, J gene, and CDR3 amino acid sequence. Percentage overlap between repertoires was calculated by dividing the number of shared unique clonotypes by the size of the smaller repertoire. Three approaches were used to assess repertoire richness: RTK rarefaction, the Chao1 estimator, and Recon v2.1 estimates of unobserved clonotypes. For all TCRbeta clonotypes obtained by the gDNA method from a few donors, generation probabilities were computed with OLGA. Entries here come from immuneACCESS through TCRdb and include only in-frame sequences with V and J called. Some clones fail to appear in such tables; in the studies checked, an unresolved V gene covers under half of the shortfall, and the cause of the remainder is unknown. V and J calls and clone size are as listed in that table; D and trimming were resolved from the DNA. This sample has around 600,000 clones in its table, and approximately 95% of those were observed once. The top ten clonotypes cover over 0.095% of the sample.

Sequenced input: naive CD8+ T cells sorted from blood. In the paper's terms, the cell subset or site label means: CD45RA+CCR7+. The clonotype originates from a woman between 25 and 40 years old in good health. The chain uses TRBV7-9 and TRBJ2-7; TRBD2 matches 10 bases in the middle. The DNA sequence is as follows: TGTGCCAACCAACTGGTAGCGGGGGGCGAGCAGTACTTC. The translation is CANQLVAGGEQYF. When the CDR3 is completed using the reference TRBV7-9 and TRBJ2-7 genes on either side, the full variable domain is DTGVSQNPRHKITKRGQNVTFRCDPISEHNRLYWYRQTLGQGPEFLTYFQNEAQLEKSRLLSDRFSAERPKGSFSTLEIQRTEQGDSAMYLCANQLVAGGEQYFGPGTRLTVT.